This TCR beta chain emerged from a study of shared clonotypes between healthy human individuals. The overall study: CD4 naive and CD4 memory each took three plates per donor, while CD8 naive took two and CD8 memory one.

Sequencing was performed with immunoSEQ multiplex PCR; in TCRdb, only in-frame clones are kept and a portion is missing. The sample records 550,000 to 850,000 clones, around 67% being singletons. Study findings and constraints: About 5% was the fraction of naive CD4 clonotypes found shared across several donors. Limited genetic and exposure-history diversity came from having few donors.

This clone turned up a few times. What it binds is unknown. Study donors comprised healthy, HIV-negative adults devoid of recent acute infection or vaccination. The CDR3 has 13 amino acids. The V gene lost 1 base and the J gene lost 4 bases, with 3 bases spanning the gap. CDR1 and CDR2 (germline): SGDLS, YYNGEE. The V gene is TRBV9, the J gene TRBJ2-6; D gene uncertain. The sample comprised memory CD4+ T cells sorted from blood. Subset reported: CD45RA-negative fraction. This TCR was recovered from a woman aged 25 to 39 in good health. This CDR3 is CASSVTGANVLTF. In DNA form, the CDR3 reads TGTGCCAGCAGCGTAACCGGGGCCAACGTCCTGACTTTC.